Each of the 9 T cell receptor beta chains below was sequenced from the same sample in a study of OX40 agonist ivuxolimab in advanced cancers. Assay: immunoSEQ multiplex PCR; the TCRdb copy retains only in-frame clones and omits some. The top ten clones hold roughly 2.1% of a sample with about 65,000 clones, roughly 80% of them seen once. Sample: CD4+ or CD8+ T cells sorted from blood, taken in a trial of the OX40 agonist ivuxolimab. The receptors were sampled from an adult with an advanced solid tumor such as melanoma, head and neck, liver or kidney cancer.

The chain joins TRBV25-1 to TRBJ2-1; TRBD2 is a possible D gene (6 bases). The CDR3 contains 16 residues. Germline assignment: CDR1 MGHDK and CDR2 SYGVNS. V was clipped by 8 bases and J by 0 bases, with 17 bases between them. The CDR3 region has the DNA TGTGCCAGCCGGAGGGGCGGGATGAGCTCCTACAATGAGCAGTTCTTC. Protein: CASRRGGMSSYNEQFF.

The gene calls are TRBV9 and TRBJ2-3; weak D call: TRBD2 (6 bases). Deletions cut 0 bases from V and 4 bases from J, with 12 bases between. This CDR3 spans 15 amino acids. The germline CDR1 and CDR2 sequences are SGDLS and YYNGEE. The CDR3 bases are TGTGCCAGCAGCGTAGACGCTAGCGCGGCAGATACGCAGTATTTT. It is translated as CASSVDASAADTQYF.

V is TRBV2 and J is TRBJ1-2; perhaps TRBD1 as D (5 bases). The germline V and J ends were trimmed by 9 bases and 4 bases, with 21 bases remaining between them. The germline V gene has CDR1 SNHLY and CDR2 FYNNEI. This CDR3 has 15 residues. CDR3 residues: CASQGRPGLSYGYTF. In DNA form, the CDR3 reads TGTGCCAGTCAGGGACGGCCGGGACTGAGCTATGGCTACACCTTC.

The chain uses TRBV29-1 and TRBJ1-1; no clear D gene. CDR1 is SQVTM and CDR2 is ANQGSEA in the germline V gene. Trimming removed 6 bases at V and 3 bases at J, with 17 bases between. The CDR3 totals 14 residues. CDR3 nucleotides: TGCAGCGTCGGAACCTACACGGCGTACACTGAAGCTTTCTTT. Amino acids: CSVGTYTAYTEAFF.

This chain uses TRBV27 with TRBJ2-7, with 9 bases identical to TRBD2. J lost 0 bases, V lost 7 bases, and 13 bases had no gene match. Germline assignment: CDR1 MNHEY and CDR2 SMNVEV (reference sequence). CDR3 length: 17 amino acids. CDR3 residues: CASIGGNSGSLSYEQYF. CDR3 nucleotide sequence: TGTGCCAGCATAGGGGGGAATAGCGGGAGTCTCTCCTACGAGCAGTACTTC.

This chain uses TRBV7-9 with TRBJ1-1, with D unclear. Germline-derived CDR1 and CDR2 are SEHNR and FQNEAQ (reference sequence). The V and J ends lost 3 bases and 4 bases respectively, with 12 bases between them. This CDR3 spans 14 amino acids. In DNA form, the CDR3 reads TGTGCCAGCAGCTTCGTCGGGGAAACCACTGAAGCTTTCTTT. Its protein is CASSFVGETTEAFF. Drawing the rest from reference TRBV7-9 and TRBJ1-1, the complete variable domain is DTGVSQNPRHKITKRGQNVTFRCDPISEHNRLYWYRQTLGQGPEFLTYFQNEAQLEKSRLLSDRFSAERPKGSFSTLEIQRTEQGDSAMYLCASSFVGETTEAFFGQGTRLTVV.

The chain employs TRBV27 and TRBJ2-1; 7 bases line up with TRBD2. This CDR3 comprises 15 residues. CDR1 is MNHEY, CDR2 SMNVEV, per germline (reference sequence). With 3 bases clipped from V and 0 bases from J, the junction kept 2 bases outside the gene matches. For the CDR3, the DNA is TGTGCCAGCAGTTTCGGGGGGAGCTCCTACAATGAGCAGTTCTTC. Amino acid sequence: CASSFGGSSYNEQFF.

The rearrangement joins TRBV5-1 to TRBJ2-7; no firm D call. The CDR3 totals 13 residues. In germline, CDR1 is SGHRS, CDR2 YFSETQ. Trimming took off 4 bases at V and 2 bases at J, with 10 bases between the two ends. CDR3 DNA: TGCGCCAGCAGCGCAAGACCCCCCTACGAGCAGTACTTC. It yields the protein CASSARPPYEQYF.

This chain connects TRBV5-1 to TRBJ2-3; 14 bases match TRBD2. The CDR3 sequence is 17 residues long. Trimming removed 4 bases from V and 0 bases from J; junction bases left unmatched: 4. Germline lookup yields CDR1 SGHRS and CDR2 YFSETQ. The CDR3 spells CASSPGTSGGSTDTQYF. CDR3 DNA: TGCGCCAGCAGCCCAGGGACTAGCGGGGGTAGCACAGATACGCAGTATTTT. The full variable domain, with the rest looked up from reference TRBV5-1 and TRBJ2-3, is KAGVTQTPRYLIKTRGQQVTLSCSPISGHRSVSWYQQTPGQGLQFLFEYFSETQRNKGNFPGRFSGRQFSNSRSEMNVSTLELGDSALYLCASSPGTSGGSTDTQYFGPGTRLTVL.